This T cell receptor (beta chain) derives from a study of blood T cell repertoires in COVID-19. Background on the study: Collection of acute and convalescent COVID-19 samples took place in the United States, Italy and Spain.

This CDR3 spans 17 amino acids. The trim removed 1 base at V and 6 bases at J, leaving 6 bases unmatched. The V gene's germline CDR1 is MDHEN and CDR2 SYDVKM. This clone was recorded many times. Methods used by the authors: Estimates of nucleated cell counts were drawn from the amplification of reference gene primers. Method: immunoSEQ multiplex PCR; TCRdb's copy keeps in-frame clones and lacks some. V and J calls and clone size are as listed in that table; D and trimming were resolved from the DNA. Here the sample spans some 180,000 clones, about 70% being singletons. The specimen was peripheral blood. The source is a woman between 45 and 60 years old with active or convalescent COVID-19. V gene TRBV28 combines with J gene TRBJ2-2; the match to TRBD2 covers 12 bases. In DNA, the CDR3 is TGTGCCAGCAGTTTATTTGACCTAGCGGGAGGGCCCGGGGAGCTGTTTTTT. Its protein product is CASSLFDLAGGPGELFF.